These 16 T cell receptor beta chains share one sample of origin, sequenced in a study of blood T cell repertoires in COVID-19. The assay was immunoSEQ multiplex PCR, and TCRdb's table has in-frame clones only and misses some. The sample includes about 130,000 clones, 75% to 90% of them seen just once. The material sequenced was PBMCs or T cells enriched from blood (not recorded which). The receptors derive from a woman aged 45-65 years who had recovered from COVID-19.

The chain joins TRBV12-3 or TRBV12-4 to TRBJ1-2; D is uncertain. The CDR3 has 12 amino acids. Trimming took off 5 bases at V and 5 bases at J, with 9 bases between the two ends. The CDR3 nucleotides are TGTGCCAGCAGTCTCGGGTTTTATGGCTACACCTTC. It encodes CASSLGFYGYTF.

The chain joins TRBV6-2 or TRBV6-3 to TRBJ2-7, with a tentative D call TRBD2 (5 bases). The CDR3 spans 15 residues. V was shortened by 0 bases and J by 7 bases, with 16 bases between the two germline ends. CDR1 and CDR2 (germline): MNHEY, SVGEGT. This CDR3 is CASSYSSGRPREQYF. The CDR3 DNA is TGTGCCAGCAGTTACTCGAGCGGCAGGCCACGGGAGCAGTACTTC.

This chain uses TRBV5-1 with TRBJ2-3; D is unclear. CDR3 length: 13 residues. Trimming pared 5 bases from V and 0 bases from J, leaving 7 bases between. Germline V lookup: CDR1 SGHRS, CDR2 YFSETQ. CDR3 bases: TGCGCCAGCAGGGAGTCTAGCACAGATACGCAGTATTTT. Residues: CASRESSTDTQYF.

The chain joins TRBV27 to TRBJ2-1; D is unclear. The V gene's germline CDR1 is MNHEY and CDR2 SMNVEV (reference sequence). The CDR3 contains 11 residues. Trimming took off 4 bases at V and 6 bases at J, with 4 bases between the two ends. The CDR3 loop reads CASSSLNEQFF. CDR3 nucleotide sequence: TGTGCCAGCAGTTCCCTCAATGAGCAGTTCTTC.

The chain couples TRBV5-1 to TRBJ1-3; TRBD1 might be the D (5 bases). The V gene lost 3 bases and the J gene lost 3 bases, with 22 bases spanning the gap. Germline-derived CDR1 and CDR2 are SGHRS and YFSETQ. The CDR3 extends over 18 amino acids. In DNA form, the CDR3 reads TGCGCCAGCAGCTCATACCCCGGGCAGGGAAGGAGTGGAAACACCATATATTTT. This codes for CASSSYPGQGRSGNTIYF.

CDR3: CASSFVIERGSSPSYNEQFF. As DNA, the CDR3 is TGTGCCAGCAGTTTTGTTATCGAGCGGGGTTCTTCTCCCTCCTACAATGAGCAGTTCTTC. The rearrangement joins TRBV27 to TRBJ2-1; 7 positions match TRBD2. Germline V lookup: CDR1 MNHEY, CDR2 SMNVEV (reference sequence). J gave up 0 bases and V 3 bases, and 17 bases lay outside the gene matches. The CDR3 is 20 amino acids.

V and J are TRBV6-2 or TRBV6-3 and TRBJ2-5; perhaps TRBD1 as D (6 bases). Germline V gene data show CDR1 as MNHEY and CDR2 as SVGEGT. Trimming took off 6 bases at V and 6 bases at J, with 14 bases between the two ends. CDR3 length: 13 residues. CDR3 in DNA: TGTGCCAGCAGCCCCGACAGGACCCAGACCCAGTACTTC. It specifies CASSPDRTQTQYF.

This rearrangement joins TRBV21-1 to TRBJ1-6; the DNA was not used to check the table's D call, TRBD1. TRBV21-1 is a pseudogene. The length of the CDR3 is 17 residues. The CDR3 nucleotides read TGTGCCAGCAGCAAAGGGGCACGATTCTCCTATAATTCACCCCTCCACTTT. Protein sequence: CASSKGARFSYNSPLHF.

V is TRBV6-5 and J is TRBJ1-3, with D hard to call. This CDR3 contains 14 residues. The V gene's germline CDR1 is MNHEY and CDR2 SVGAGI. V was clipped by 7 bases and J by 0 bases, with 10 bases between them. CDR3 sequence reads: CASMSGPSGNTIYF. CDR3 coding DNA: TGTGCCAGCATGTCAGGTCCCTCTGGAAACACCATATATTTT.

The chain employs TRBV19 and TRBJ2-7; TRBD2 might be the D (7 bases). CDR1 is LNHDA and CDR2 is SQIVND in the germline V gene (reference sequence). The CDR3 consists of 15 residues. Trimming left V 1 base short and J 2 bases short, with 12 bases between. In DNA form, the CDR3 reads TGTGCCAGTAGTATAGGGGGGGGCAGAGCCTACGAGCAGTACTTC. The encoded protein is CASSIGGGRAYEQYF.

The V gene is TRBV29-1, the J gene TRBJ2-5; D gene ambiguous. Between the trimmed V and J ends, which lost 3 bases and 5 bases, there was a span of 16 bases. Germline CDR1 is SQVTM and CDR2 is ANQGSEA. The CDR3 runs to 14 residues. CDR3 region: CSVDKSVVQETQYF. Here the CDR3 DNA reads TGCAGCGTTGACAAGTCCGTCGTACAGGAGACCCAGTACTTC.

The V gene is TRBV10-3, the J gene TRBJ2-5, with 15 positions matching TRBD2. The trim removed 8 bases at V and 5 bases at J, leaving 9 bases unmatched. This CDR3 spans 16 amino acids. Germline V gene sequence: CDR1 ENHRY, CDR2 SYGVKD. CDR3 in amino acids: CAIGLAGGRSGETQYF. CDR3 in DNA: TGTGCCATCGGACTAGCGGGGGGGCGGAGCGGCGAGACCCAGTACTTC.

The sample holds one count of this clone. The V call is TRBV7-2, the J call TRBJ2-4; the D gene is possibly TRBD2 (6 bases). Germline V gives CDR1 SGHTA, CDR2 FQGNSA. Trimming took 2 bases from V and 1 from J, leaving 12 bases between them. The CDR3 is 16 residues long. CDR3: CASSLNGGPAKNIQYF. CDR3 DNA: TGTGCCAGCAGCTTAAACGGGGGTCCCGCCAAAAACATTCAGTACTTC.

This clone occurred once. This rearrangement joins TRBV4-1 to TRBJ2-3; tentatively, D is TRBD2 (6 bases). The CDR3 sequence is 16 residues long. Germline CDR1 and CDR2: MGHRA and YSYEKL. V was cut by 1 base and J by 2 bases, with 13 bases left in between. CDR3 sequence (DNA): TGCGCCAGCAGCCAAGGGGGGGACGGACACACAGATACGCAGTATTTT. It specifies CASSQGGDGHTDTQYF.

V usage is TRBV19 and J usage is TRBJ2-5, with 10 nucleotides matching TRBD1. J gave up 2 bases and V 5 bases, and 5 bases lay outside the gene matches. This CDR3 contains 15 residues. Germline loops: CDR1 LNHDA, CDR2 SQIVND (reference sequence). As DNA, the CDR3 is TGTGCCAGTAGTCTAACGGGACAGGGGCAAGAGACCCAGTACTTC. The encoded protein is CASSLTGQGQETQYF.

The V and J genes are TRBV6-6 and TRBJ1-2; D unclear. V shed 2 bases and J shed 3 bases, with 13 bases lying between them. In germline, CDR1 is MNHNY, CDR2 SVGAGI (reference sequence). The CDR3 length is 15 residues. The CDR3 DNA is TGTGCCAGCAGTTACGCAGGTCCTAAGGACTATGGCTACACCTTC. It codes for CASSYAGPKDYGYTF.